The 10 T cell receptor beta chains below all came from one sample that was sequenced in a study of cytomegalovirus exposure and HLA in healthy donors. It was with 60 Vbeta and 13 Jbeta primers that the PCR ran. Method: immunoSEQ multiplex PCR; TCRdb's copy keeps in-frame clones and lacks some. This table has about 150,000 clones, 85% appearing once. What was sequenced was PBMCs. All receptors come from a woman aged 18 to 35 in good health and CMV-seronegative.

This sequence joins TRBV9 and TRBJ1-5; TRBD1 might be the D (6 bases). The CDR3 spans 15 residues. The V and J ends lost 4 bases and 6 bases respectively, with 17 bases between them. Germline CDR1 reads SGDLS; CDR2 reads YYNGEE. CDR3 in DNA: TGTGCCAGCAGCAAGGGGGTCACTGGTAGTCAGCCCCAGCATTTT. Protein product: CASSKGVTGSQPQHF.

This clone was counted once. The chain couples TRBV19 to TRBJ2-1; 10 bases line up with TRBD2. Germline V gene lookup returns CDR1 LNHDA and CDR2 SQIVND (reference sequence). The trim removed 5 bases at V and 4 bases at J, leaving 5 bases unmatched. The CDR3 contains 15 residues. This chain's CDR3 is CASSPASGGYNEQFF. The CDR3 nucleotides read TGTGCCAGTAGTCCTGCTAGCGGGGGATACAATGAGCAGTTCTTC.

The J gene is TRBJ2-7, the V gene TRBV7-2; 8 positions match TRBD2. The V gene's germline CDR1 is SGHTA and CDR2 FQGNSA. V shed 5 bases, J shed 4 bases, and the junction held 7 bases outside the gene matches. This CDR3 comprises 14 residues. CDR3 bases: TGTGCCAGCAGCCCTCCCGGGGGGGGGTACGAGCAGTACTTC. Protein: CASSPPGGGYEQYF.

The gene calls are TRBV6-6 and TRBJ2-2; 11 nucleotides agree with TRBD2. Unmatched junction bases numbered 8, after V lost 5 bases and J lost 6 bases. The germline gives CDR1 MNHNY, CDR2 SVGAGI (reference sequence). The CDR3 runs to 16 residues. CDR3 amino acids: CASSPTLAGVAGELFF. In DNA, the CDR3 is TGTGCCAGCAGTCCCACACTAGCGGGAGTCGCCGGGGAGCTGTTTTTT.

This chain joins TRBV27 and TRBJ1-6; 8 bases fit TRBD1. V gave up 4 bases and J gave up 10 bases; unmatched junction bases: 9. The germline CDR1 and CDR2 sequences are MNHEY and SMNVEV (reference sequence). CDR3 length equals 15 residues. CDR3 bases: TGTGCCAGCAGTTCAGAGACAGGGGTTGGCTCACCCCTCCACTTT. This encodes CASSSETGVGSPLHF.

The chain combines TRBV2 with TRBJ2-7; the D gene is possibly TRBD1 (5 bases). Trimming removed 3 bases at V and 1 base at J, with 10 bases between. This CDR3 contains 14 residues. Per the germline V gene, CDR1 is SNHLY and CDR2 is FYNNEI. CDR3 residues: CASSDIGESYEQYF. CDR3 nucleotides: TGTGCCAGCAGTGACATAGGGGAATCCTACGAGCAGTACTTC.

The CDR3 reads CASSLSTTDTQYF. CDR3 nucleotides: TGTGCCAGCAGTTTATCTACTACAGATACGCAGTATTTT. The gene calls are TRBV28 and TRBJ2-3; no clear D gene. V was pared by 1 base and J by 3 bases, with 5 bases between. The germline gives CDR1 MDHEN, CDR2 SYDVKM. The CDR3 totals 13 residues. The complete variable domain, with remaining parts taken from reference TRBV28 and TRBJ2-3, reads DVKVTQSSRYLVKRTGEKVFLECVQDMDHENMFWYRQDPGLGLRLIYFSYDVKMKEKGDIPEGYSVSREKKERFSLILESASTNQTSMYLCASSLSTTDTQYFGPGTRLTVL.

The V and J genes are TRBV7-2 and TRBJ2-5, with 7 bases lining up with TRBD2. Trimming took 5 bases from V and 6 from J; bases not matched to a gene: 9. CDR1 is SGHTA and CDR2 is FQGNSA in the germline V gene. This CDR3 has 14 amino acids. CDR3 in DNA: TGTGCCAGCAGCCCGGAAGGCGGGAGAAAGACCCAGTACTTC. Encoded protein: CASSPEGGRKTQYF.

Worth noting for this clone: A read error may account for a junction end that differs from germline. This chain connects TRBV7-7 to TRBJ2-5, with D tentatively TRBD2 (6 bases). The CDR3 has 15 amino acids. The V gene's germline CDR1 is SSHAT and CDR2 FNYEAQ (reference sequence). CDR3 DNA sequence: TGTGCTAGCAGCCCCGTGCCAGGGAGGCCCCGGGAGCAGTACTTC. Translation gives CASSPVPGRPREQYF. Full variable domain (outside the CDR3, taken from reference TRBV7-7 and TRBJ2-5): GAGVSQSPRYKVTKRGQDVTLRCDPISSHATLYWYQQALGQGPEFLTYFNYEAQPDKSGLPSDRFSAERPEGSISTLTIQRTEQRDSAMYRCASSPVPGRPREQYFGPGTRLLVL.

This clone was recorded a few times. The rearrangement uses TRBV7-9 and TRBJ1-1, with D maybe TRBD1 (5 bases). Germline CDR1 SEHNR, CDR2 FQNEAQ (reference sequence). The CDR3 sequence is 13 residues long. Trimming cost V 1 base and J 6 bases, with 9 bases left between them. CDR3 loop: CASSLGQGSEAFF. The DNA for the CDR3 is TGTGCCAGCAGCTTAGGGCAGGGTTCTGAAGCTTTCTTT.